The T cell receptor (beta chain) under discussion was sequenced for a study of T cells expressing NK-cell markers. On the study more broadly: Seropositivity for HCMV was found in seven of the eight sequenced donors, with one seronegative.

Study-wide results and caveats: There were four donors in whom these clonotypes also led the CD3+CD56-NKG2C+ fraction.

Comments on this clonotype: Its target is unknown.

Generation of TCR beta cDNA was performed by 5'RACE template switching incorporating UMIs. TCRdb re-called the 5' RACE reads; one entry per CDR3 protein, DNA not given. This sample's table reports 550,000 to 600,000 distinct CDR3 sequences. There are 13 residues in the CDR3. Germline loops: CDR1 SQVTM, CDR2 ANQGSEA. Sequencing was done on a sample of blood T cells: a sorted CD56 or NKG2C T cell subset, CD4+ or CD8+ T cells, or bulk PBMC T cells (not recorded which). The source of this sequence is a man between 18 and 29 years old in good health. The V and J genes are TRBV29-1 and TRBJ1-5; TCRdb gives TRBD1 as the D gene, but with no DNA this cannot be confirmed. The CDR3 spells CSVGQGVDQPQHF. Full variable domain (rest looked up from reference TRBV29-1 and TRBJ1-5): SAVISQKPSRDICQRGTSLTIQCQVDSQVTMMFWYRQQPGQSLTLIATANQGSEATYESGFVIDKFPISRPNLTFSTLTVSNMSPEDSSIYLCSVGQGVDQPQHFGDGTRLSIL.